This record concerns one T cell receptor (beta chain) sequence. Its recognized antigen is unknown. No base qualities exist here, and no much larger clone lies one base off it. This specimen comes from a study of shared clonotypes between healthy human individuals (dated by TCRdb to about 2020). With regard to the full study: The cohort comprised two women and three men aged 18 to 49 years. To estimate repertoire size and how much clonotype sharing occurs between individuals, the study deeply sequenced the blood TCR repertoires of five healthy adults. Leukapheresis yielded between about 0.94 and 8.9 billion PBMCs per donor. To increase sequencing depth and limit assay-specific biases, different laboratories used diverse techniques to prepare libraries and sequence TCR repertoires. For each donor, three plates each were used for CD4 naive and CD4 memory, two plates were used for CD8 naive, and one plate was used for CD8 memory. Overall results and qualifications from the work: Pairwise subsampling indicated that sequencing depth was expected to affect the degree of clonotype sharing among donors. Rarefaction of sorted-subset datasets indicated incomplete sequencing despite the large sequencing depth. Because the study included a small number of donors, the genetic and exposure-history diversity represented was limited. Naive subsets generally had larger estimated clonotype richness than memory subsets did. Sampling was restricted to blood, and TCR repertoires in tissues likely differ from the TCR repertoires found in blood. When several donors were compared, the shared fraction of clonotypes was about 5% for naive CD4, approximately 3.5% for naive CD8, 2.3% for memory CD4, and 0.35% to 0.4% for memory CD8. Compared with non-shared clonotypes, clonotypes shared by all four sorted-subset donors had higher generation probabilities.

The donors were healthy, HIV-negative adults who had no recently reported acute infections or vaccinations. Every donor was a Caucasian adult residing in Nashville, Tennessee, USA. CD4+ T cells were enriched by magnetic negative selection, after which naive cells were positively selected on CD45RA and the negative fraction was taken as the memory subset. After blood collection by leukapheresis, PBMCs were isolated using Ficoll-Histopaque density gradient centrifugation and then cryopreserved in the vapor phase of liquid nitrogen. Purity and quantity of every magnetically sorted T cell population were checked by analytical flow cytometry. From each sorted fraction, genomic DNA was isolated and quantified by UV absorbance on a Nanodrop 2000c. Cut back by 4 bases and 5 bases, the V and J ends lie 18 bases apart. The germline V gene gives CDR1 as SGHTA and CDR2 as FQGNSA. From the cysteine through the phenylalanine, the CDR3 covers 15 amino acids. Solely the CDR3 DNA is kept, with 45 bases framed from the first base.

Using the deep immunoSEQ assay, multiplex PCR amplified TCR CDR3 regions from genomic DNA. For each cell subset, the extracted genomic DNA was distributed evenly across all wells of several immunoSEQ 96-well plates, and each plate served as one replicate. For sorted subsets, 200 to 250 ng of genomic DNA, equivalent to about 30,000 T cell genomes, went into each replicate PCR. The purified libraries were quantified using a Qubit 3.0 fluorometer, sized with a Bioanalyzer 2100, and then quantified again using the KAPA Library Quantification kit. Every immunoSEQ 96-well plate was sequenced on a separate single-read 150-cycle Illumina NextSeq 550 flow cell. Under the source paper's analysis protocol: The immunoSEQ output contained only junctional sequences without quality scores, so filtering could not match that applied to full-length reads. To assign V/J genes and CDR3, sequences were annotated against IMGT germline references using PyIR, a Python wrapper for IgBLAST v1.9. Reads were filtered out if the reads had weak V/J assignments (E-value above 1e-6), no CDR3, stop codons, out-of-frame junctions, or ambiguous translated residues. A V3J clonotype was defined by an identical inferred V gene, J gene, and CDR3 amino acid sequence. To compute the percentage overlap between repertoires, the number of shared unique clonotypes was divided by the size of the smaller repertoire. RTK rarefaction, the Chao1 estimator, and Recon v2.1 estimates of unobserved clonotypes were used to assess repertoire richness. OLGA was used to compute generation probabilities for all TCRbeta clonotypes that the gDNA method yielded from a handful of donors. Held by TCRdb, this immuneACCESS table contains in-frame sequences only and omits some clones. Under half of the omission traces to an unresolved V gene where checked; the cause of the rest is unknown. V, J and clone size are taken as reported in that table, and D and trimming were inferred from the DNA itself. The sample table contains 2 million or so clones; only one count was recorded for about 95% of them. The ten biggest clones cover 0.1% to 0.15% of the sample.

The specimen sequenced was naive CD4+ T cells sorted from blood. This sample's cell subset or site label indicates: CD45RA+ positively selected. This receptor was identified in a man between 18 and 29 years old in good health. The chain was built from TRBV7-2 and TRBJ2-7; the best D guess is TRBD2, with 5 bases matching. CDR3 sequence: CASSSQPGIQNEQYF. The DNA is TGTGCCAGCAGCTCGCAACCCGGGATTCAAAACGAGCAGTACTTC. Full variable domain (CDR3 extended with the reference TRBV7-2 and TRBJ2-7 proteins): GAGVSQSPSNKVTEKGKDVELRCDPISGHTALYWYRQSLGQGLEFLIYFQGNSAPDKSGLPSDRFSAERTGGSVSTLTIQRTQQEDSAVYLCASSSQPGIQNEQYFGPGTRLTVT.